A selection of T cell receptor beta chains follows, all from one sample in a study of T cell repertoires in cytomegalovirus infection. Their recognized antigens are unknown. One entry per CDR3 protein results from TCRdb running MiXCR on the reads. The data show some 940,000 distinct CDR3 sequences, around 31% seen once. This material consisted of cultured CD8+ T cells from PBMCs, taken from culture after CMV antigen stimulation. Receptors were obtained from a human donor in good health (CMV status not recorded). Some clones in this sample may be carry-over from other donors' samples. Each CDR3 is given with its conserved first and last residue. The D gene is left open where the match is weak. The listing skips clone size in some rows; elsewhere it reads once, few, many or a size class.

J: TRBJ1-5; V: TRBV6-2/TRBV6-3; D: NA; size: few; CDR3: CASTTGKFNQPQHF; DNA: TGTGCCAGCACAACCGGTAAATTCAATCAGCCCCAGCATTTT
J: TRBJ1-4; V: TRBV7-6; D: NA; size: few; CDR3: CASSDPFGSRREKLFF; DNA: TGTGCCAGCAGCGATCCCTTCGGCAGCCGGCGGGAAAAACTGTTTTTT
J: TRBJ1-5; V: TRBV18; D: TRBD1; size: NA; CDR3: CASSPNHWDRGPNQPQHF; DNA: TGTGCCAGCTCACCAAACCACTGGGACAGGGGGCCCAATCAGCCCCAGCATTTT
J: TRBJ1-2; V: TRBV7-2; D: NA; size: few; CDR3: CASSLASEGYTF; DNA: TGTGCCAGCAGCTTAGCGTCCGAGGGCTACACCTTC
J: TRBJ2-3; V: TRBV7-7; D: TRBD2; size: NA; CDR3: CASSMGLAFSDTQYF; DNA: TGTGCTAGCAGCATGGGACTAGCGTTTTCAGATACGCAGTATTTT
J: TRBJ2-1; V: TRBV29-1; D: NA; size: NA; CDR3: CSVRRQYNEQFF; DNA: TGCAGCGTGCGACGACAGTACAATGAGCAGTTCTTC
J: TRBJ1-5; V: TRBV19; D: NA; size: NA; CDR3: CASSIPDMLGHQPQHF; DNA: TGTGCCAGTAGTATCCCGGACATGTTAGGTCATCAGCCCCAGCATTTT
J: TRBJ1-5; V: TRBV25-1; D: NA; size: NA; CDR3: CASSPGGGTQPQHF; DNA: TGTGCCAGCAGTCCGGGGGGGGGCACTCAGCCCCAGCATTTT
J: TRBJ1-1; V: TRBV6-6; D: NA; size: NA; CDR3: CASLYHTEAFF; DNA: TGTGCCAGCCTCTACCACACTGAAGCTTTCTTT
J: TRBJ1-1; V: TRBV7-9; D: TRBD1; size: NA; CDR3: CASSLTGEEAFF; DNA: TGTGCCAGCAGCCTGACAGGGGAAGAAGCTTTCTTT
J: TRBJ2-6; V: TRBV6-1; D: NA; size: few; CDR3: CASSVKSSGANVLTF; DNA: TGTGCCAGCAGTGTCAAGAGCTCTGGGGCCAACGTCCTGACTTTC
J: TRBJ2-2; V: TRBV6-6; D: TRBD2; size: NA; CDR3: CASSYSGTSGGEKNTGELFF; DNA: TGTGCCAGCAGTTACTCCGGGACTAGCGGGGGGGAGAAGAACACCGGGGAGCTGTTTTTT
J: TRBJ1-2; V: TRBV27; D: NA; size: few; CDR3: CASTLRSGAYGYTF; DNA: TGTGCCAGCACCCTACGGTCGGGTGCATATGGCTACACCTTC
J: TRBJ1-1; V: TRBV6-2/TRBV6-3; D: NA; size: NA; CDR3: CASSYHGFGGTEAFF; DNA: TGTGCCAGCAGTTACCACGGTTTTGGGGGGACTGAAGCTTTCTTT
J: TRBJ2-1; V: TRBV6-2/TRBV6-3; D: NA; size: few; CDR3: CASSYLSGVNEQFF; DNA: TGTGCCAGCAGTTACTTATCGGGGGTAAATGAGCAGTTCTTC
J: TRBJ2-7; V: TRBV11-3; D: NA; size: many; CDR3: CASSLLGGDSYEQYF; DNA: TGTGCCAGCAGCTTACTAGGTGGGGACTCCTACGAGCAGTACTTC
J: TRBJ2-1; V: TRBV6-5; D: NA; size: NA; CDR3: CASSGPPVRGDNEQFF; DNA: TGTGCCAGCAGTGGGCCTCCGGTCAGAGGCGACAATGAGCAGTTCTTC
J: TRBJ1-1; V: TRBV12-3/TRBV12-4; D: TRBD1; size: many; CDR3: CASSDRVLNTEAFF; DNA: TGTGCCAGCAGCGACAGGGTGCTGAACACTGAAGCTTTCTTT
J: TRBJ2-2; V: TRBV10-3; D: NA; size: few; CDR3: CAITATNTGELFF; DNA: TGTGCCATCACGGCGACGAACACCGGGGAGCTGTTTTTT
J: TRBJ2-7; V: TRBV6-6; D: NA; size: NA; CDR3: CASSPQGILDYEQYF; DNA: TGTGCCAGCAGTCCCCAGGGAATTTTGGACTACGAGCAGTACTTC
J: TRBJ2-7; V: TRBV12-3/TRBV12-4; D: TRBD2; size: many; CDR3: CASSFLVAGTSGRSGEYEQYF; DNA: TGTGCCAGCAGTTTTTTGGTGGCAGGGACTAGCGGGCGCTCTGGGGAATACGAGCAGTACTTC
J: TRBJ2-1; V: TRBV6-5; D: NA; size: NA; CDR3: CASSYLTGTNEQFF; DNA: TGTGCCAGCAGTTATCTGACAGGAACCAATGAGCAGTTCTTC